This T cell receptor (beta chain) was identified in a study of cytomegalovirus exposure and HLA in healthy donors. The CDR3 extends over 15 amino acids. Deletions cut 1 base from V and 4 bases from J, with 12 bases between. CDR1 is SGHRS and CDR2 is YFSETQ in the germline V gene. The primer mix had 60 Vbeta and 13 Jbeta primers. Produced via immunoSEQ multiplex PCR; TCRdb's table is partial and in-frame only. The table shows roughly 140,000 clones, with approximately 85% occurring only once. The receptor was isolated from a man aged 50 to 60 in good health and CMV-seropositive. The sequencing sample was made of PBMCs. J is TRBJ2-1 and V is TRBV5-1, with D tentatively TRBD1 (7 bases). The CDR3 loop is CASSLRGLAYNEQFF. DNA of the CDR3: TGCGCCAGCAGCTTGAGGGGGCTAGCGTACAATGAGCAGTTCTTC.